Listed here are 11 T cell receptor beta chains from one sample, sequenced in a study of post-analysis software for immune sequencing data. Study conclusions and caveats: Controls had lower frequencies than patients of about five TRBV segments, which included TRBV5-6, TRBV5-1 and TRBV20-1.

Unique-molecular-identifier-tagged TCR beta cDNA libraries were used. TCRdb reprocessed the PCR reads via MiXCR and lists one record per CDR3 protein. The sample has 550,000 to 700,000 distinct CDR3 sequences; about 40% are singletons. The antigens of these receptors remain unknown. Sequencing was performed on blood. All receptors derive from a girl aged 5 to 17 with multiple sclerosis.

The V gene is TRBV5-5, the J gene TRBJ1-4; D may be TRBD1 (5 bases). The V gene lost 5 bases and the J gene lost 8 bases, with 19 bases spanning the gap. CDR1 and CDR2 (germline): SGHKS, YYEKEE (reference sequence). CDR3 size: 15 residues. The CDR3 reads CASSYQGLLGEKLFF. The CDR3 bases are TGTGCCAGCAGTTATCAGGGCCTCTTGGGCGAAAAACTGTTTTTT.

The V call is TRBV6-5, the J call TRBJ1-2; 7 nucleotides align to TRBD1. V dropped 5 bases and J dropped 7; count of bases not matched to a gene: 7. Per the germline V gene, CDR1 is MNHEY and CDR2 is SVGAGI. The CDR3 totals 13 residues. The CDR3 sequence is CASSDRVLRGYTF. CDR3 nucleotide sequence: TGTGCCAGCAGTGACAGGGTACTGCGTGGCTACACCTTC.

The chain couples TRBV5-1 to TRBJ2-7; 8 nucleotides line up with TRBD1. Matching the DNA end better, TRBJ2-5 makes the J call doubtful. The CDR3 is 14 amino acids. CDR1 and CDR2 from the germline V gene are SGHRS and YFSETQ. The CDR3 DNA reads TGCGCCAGCAGCTTGACAGGGGGGCGAGAGACCCAGTACTTC. This translates into CASSLTGGRETQYF.

This clonotype was detected a few times. The rearrangement joins TRBV7-8 to TRBJ2-7; D not resolved. The CDR3 spans 13 residues. Trimming took 5 bases from V and 5 from J, leaving 13 bases between them. Germline V gene data show CDR1 as SGHVS and CDR2 as FQNEAQ. Here the CDR3 reads CASSGRMGNEQYF. The CDR3 nucleotides read TGTGCCAGCAGCGGACGGATGGGGAACGAGCAGTACTTC.

J is TRBJ1-1 and V is TRBV19; no firm D call. Germline values: CDR1 LNHDA, CDR2 SQIVND (reference sequence). Trimming took off 5 bases at V and 1 base at J, with 11 bases between the two ends. This CDR3 is built from 14 residues. In nucleotides, the CDR3 is TGTGCCAGTAGTTCTCCATCATGGAACACTGAAGCTTTCTTT. The encoded protein is CASSSPSWNTEAFF.

The CDR3 DNA is TGCGCCAGCAGCACCGAGCAGGGGGCAGCCTCCAATGAGCAGTTCTTC. Its protein is CASSTEQGAASNEQFF. The V and J genes are TRBV5-1 and TRBJ2-1; 8 bases match TRBD1. The trim removed 4 bases at V and 6 bases at J, leaving 12 bases unmatched. Germline V gene data show CDR1 as SGHRS and CDR2 as YFSETQ. CDR3 length: 16 residues. Based on the CDR3 plus reference TRBV5-1 and TRBJ2-1, the full variable domain is KAGVTQTPRYLIKTRGQQVTLSCSPISGHRSVSWYQQTPGQGLQFLFEYFSETQRNKGNFPGRFSGRQFSNSRSEMNVSTLELGDSALYLCASSTEQGAASNEQFFGPGTRLTVL.

V and J are TRBV5-1 and TRBJ2-2; 8 bases line up with TRBD1. The CDR3 extends over 15 amino acids. V lost 4 bases to trimming and J lost 4 bases; unmatched junction nucleotides: 6. The germline V gene has CDR1 SGHRS and CDR2 YFSETQ. The CDR3 coding sequence is TGCGCCAGCAGCCTGGACAGGGCGGGCACCGGGGAGCTGTTTTTT. Amino acid sequence: CASSLDRAGTGELFF.

The rearrangement joins TRBV9 to TRBJ1-6; D is unresolved. The length of the CDR3 is 13 residues. The germline V and J ends were trimmed by 1 base and 7 bases, with 6 bases remaining between them. The germline gives CDR1 SGDLS, CDR2 YYNGEE. The CDR3 region has the DNA TGTGCCAGCAGCGTAAGGCGGAATTCACCCCTCCACTTT. It encodes CASSVRRNSPLHF.

J is TRBJ2-2 and V is TRBV5-1, with TRBD2 identical over 7 bases. Germline CDR1 SGHRS, CDR2 YFSETQ. V lost 0 bases and J lost 4; bases outside the gene matches: 0. This CDR3 is built from 14 residues. Written as DNA, the CDR3 is TGCGCCAGCAGCTTGGTAGCGGGCACCGGGGAGCTGTTTTTT. This sequence encodes CASSLVAGTGELFF.

For this clonotype: This clone may be a read error of a much larger clone one base away. The V gene is TRBV12-3 or TRBV12-4, the J gene TRBJ2-3; D may be TRBD1 or TRBD2 (5 bases each). CDR3 length: 15 amino acids. Deletions cut 6 bases from V and 2 bases from J, with 15 bases between. The CDR3 region has the DNA TGTGCCAGCAGCCTCGGGACGGTCTTCACAGATACGCAGTATTTT. Protein sequence: CASSLGTVFTDTQYF.

The rearrangement links TRBV3-1 to TRBJ2-1; D is unclear. The CDR3 length is 12 residues. From germline, CDR1 is LGHDT and CDR2 YNNKEL (reference sequence). V was trimmed by 3 bases and J by 8 bases, leaving 8 bases between them. The CDR3 protein is CASSQGWDEQFF. CDR3 bases: TGTGCCAGCAGCCAGGGGTGGGATGAGCAGTTCTTC.